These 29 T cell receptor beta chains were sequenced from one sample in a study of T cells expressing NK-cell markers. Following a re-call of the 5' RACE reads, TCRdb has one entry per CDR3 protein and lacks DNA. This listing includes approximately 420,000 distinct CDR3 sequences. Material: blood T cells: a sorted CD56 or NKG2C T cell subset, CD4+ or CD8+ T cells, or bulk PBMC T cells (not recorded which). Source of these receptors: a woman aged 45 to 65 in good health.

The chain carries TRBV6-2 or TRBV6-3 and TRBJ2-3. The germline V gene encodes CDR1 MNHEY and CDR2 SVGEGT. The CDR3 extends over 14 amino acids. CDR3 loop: CASSTSSSRYTQYF.

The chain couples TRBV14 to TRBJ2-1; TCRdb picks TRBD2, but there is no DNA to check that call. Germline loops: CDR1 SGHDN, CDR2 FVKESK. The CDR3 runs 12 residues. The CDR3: CASSREYYEQFF.

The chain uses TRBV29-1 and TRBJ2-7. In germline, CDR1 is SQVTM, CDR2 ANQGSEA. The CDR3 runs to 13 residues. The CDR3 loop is CSAAPVGGYEQYF.

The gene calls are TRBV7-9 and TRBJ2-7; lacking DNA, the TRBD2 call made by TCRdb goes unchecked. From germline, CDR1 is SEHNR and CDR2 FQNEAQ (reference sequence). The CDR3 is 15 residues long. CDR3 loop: CASSGTFSPSYEQYF.

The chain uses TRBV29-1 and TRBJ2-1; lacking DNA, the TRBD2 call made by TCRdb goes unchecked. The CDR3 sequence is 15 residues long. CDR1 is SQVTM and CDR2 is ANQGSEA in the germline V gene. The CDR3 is CSVLLGSFPYNEQFF.

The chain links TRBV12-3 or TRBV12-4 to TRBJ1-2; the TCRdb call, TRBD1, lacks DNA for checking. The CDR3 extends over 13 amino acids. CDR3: CASGTQGAYGYTF.

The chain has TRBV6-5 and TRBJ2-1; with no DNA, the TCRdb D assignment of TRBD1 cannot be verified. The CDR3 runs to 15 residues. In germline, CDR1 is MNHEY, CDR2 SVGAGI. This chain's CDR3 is CASSLEKPLWDEQFF.

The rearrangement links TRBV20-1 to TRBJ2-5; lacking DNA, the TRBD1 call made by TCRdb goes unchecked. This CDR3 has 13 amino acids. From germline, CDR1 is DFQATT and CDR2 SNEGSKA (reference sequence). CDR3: CSASGDRSVAQYF.

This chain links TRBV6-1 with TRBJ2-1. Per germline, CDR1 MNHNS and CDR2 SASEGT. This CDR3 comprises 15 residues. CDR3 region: CASTQITPAYNEQFF.

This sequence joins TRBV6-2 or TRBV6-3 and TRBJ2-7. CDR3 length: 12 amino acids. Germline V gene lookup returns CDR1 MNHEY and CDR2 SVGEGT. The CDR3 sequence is CASSLRAYEQYF.

This CDR3 is CASKPGQGNTEAFF. The chain employs TRBV10-2 and TRBJ1-1; TCRdb lists TRBD1, though no DNA is available to test this call. The germline CDR1 and CDR2 sequences are WSHSY and SAAADI. The CDR3 runs 14 residues.

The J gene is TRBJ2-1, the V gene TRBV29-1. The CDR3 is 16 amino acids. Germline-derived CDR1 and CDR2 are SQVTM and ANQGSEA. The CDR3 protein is CSVEGQVGSSYNEQFF.

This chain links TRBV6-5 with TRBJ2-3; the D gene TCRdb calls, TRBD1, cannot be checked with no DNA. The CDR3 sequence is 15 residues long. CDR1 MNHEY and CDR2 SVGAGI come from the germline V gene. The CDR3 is CASRADRGLIDTQYF.

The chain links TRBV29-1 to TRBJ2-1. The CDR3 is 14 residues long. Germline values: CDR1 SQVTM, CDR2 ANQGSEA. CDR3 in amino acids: CSVETANSYNEQFF.

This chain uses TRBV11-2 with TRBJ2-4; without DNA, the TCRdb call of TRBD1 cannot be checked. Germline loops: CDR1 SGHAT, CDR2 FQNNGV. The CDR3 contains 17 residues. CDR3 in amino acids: CASSLDLGAVAKNIQYF.

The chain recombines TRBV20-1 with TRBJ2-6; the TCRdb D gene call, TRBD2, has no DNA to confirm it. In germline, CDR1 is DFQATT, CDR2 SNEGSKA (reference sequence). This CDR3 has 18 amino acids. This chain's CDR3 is CSARDPSGGISGANVLTF.

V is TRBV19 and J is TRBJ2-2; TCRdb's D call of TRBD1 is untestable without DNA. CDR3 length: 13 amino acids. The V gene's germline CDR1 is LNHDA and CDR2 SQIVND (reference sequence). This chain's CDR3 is CASRGDSTGELFF.

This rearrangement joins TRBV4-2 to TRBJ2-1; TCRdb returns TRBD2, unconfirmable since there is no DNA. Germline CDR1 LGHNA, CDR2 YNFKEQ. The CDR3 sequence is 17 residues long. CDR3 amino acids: CASSHETGTSGYNEQFF.

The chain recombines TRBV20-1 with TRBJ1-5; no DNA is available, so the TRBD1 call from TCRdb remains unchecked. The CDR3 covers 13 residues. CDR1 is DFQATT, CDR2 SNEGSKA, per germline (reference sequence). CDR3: CSAWDRGSQPQHF.

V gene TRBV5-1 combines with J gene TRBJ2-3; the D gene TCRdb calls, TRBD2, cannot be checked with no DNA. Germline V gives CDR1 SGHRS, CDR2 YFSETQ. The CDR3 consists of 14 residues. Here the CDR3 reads CASSLQLGRDTQYF.

CDR3 amino acids: CASGLEVGNEQFF. J is TRBJ2-1 and V is TRBV12-5. This CDR3 is built from 13 residues. The germline CDR1 and CDR2 sequences are LGHNT and FRNRAP.

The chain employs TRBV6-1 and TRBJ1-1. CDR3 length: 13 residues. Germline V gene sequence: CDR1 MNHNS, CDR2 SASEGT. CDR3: CASSEFRVTEAFF.

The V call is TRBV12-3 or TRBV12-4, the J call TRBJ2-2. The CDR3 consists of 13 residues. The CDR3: CASSLGQNGELFF.

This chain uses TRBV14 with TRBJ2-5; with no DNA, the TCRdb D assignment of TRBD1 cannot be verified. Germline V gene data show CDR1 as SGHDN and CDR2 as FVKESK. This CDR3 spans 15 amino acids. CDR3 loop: CASSQVPGRGETQYF.

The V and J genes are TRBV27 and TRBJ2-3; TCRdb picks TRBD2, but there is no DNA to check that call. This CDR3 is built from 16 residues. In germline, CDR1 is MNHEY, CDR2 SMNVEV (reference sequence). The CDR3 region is CASSLSGLLRTDTQYF.

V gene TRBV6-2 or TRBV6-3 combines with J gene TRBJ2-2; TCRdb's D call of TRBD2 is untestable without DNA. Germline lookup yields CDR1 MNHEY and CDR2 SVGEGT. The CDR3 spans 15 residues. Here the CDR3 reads CASTSLAGVTGELFF.

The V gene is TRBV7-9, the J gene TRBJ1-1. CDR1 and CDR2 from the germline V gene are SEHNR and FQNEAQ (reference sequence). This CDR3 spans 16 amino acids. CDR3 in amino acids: CASTSLDWLVNTEAFF.

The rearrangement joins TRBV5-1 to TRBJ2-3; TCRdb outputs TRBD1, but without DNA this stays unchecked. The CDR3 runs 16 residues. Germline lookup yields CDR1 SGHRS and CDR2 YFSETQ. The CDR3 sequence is CASSLPFPRGTDTQYF.

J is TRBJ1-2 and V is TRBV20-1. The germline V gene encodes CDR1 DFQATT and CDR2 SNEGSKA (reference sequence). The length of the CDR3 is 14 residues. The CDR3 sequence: CSARDPGFLNGYTF.